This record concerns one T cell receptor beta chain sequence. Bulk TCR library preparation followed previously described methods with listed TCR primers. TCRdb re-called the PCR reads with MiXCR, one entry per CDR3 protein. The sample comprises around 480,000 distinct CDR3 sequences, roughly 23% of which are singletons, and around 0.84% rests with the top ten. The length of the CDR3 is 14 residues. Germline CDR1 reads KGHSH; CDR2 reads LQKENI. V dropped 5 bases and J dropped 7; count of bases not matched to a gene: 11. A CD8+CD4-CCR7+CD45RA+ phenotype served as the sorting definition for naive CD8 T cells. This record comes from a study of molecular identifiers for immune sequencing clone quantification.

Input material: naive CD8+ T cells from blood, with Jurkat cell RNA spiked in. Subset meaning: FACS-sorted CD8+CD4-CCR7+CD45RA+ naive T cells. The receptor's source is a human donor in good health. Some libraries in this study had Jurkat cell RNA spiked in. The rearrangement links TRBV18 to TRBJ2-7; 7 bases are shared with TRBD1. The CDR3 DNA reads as TGTGCCAGCTCAGAGGGACAGTTCCTTCGGGAGCAGTACTTC. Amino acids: CASSEGQFLREQYF.